Below are 9 T cell receptor beta chains sequenced from a single sample in a study of T cell clonality in common variable immunodeficiency. Generated by immunoSEQ multiplex PCR, the TCRdb table keeps only in-frame clones and is missing some. The specimen has tens of thousands of clones, none found just once. Sequenced input: peripheral blood mononuclear cells. These receptors were collected from a person aged 18 to 75 in good health.

This clone was seen many times. The read gets to within 3 residues of the CDR3 end, and the germline J gene fills in the rest. The chain carries TRBV30 and TRBJ2-7, with D tentatively TRBD1 (5 bases). V dropped 1 base and J dropped 0 bases, with 13 bases sitting between them. CDR1 is GTSNPN and CDR2 is SVGIG in the germline V gene (reference sequence). This CDR3 region has 15 residues. CDR3 DNA (partial): TGTGCCTGGAGTGGGGGTAGGGGTAGCTCCTACGAG. Amino acid sequence: CAWSGGRGSSYE. The complete CDR3 reads CAWSGGRGSSYEQYF.

This clone was seen ten or more times. The CDR3 here is CASSSAQGTGELFF. The part of the CDR3 DNA that was read is TGCGCCAGCAGCTCAGCACAGGGAACCGGGGAG. The chain links TRBV5-1 to TRBJ2-2, with D possibly matching TRBD1 (6 bases). The sequenced fragment ends 3 residues before the CDR3 boundary, so the rest is inferred from the germline J gene. Trimming shortened V by 3 bases and J by 5 bases, and 11 bases separated the two germline ends. CDR1 is SGHRS, CDR2 YFSETQ, per germline. This CDR3 region has 14 residues.

This clone was counted at least ten times. The CDR3 extends 3 residues past the end of the read, so its final part is completed from the germline J gene. The V gene is TRBV11-2, the J gene TRBJ1-2; TRBD1 might be the D (6 bases). Deletions cut 5 bases from V and 5 bases from J, with 18 bases between. Looked up from germline, CDR1 is SGHAT and CDR2 is FQNNGV. The CDR3 covers 15 residues. The DNA read from the CDR3 is TGTGCCAGCAGCGCCGGGACAACCAGGGATTATGGC. It encodes CASSAGTTRDYG. The full CDR3 reads CASSAGTTRDYGYTF.

This clone has ten or more counts. The read finishes 3 residues shy of the CDR3 end, and the germline J gene is used to complete it. V is TRBV19 and J is TRBJ1-5; D call uncertain. Per germline, CDR1 LNHDA and CDR2 SQIVND (reference sequence). V shed 5 bases and J shed 2 bases, with 10 bases lying between them. The CDR3 is 14 residues long. The CDR3 region is CASSEGGGNQPQHF. Partial CDR3 DNA: TGTGCCAGTAGTGAGGGTGGTGGCAATCAGCCC.

There are many counts of this clone. The read stops 3 residues short of the end of the CDR3; the missing end is completed from the germline J gene. The same CDR3 can be traced to other DNA sequences in this sample. The chain is built from TRBV7-2 and TRBJ1-3, with D perhaps TRBD1 (5 bases). In germline, CDR1 is SGHTA, CDR2 FQGNSA. The CDR3 runs to 15 residues. V dropped 3 bases and J dropped 1 base, with 10 bases sitting between them. This CDR3 is CASSFSGPSGNTIYF. The covered CDR3 bases are TGTGCCAGCAGCTTTTCAGGGCCGTCTGGAAACACC.

This clone was recorded many times. The DNA read from the CDR3 is TGTGCCAGCAGCTTAGCACAGGGGACCCTTCCCTACACAGATACG. Protein sequence: CASSLAQGTLPYTDT. The full CDR3 is CASSLAQGTLPYTDTQYF. The chain recombines TRBV7-8 with TRBJ2-3; 7 bases agree with TRBD1. The CDR3 is cut off 3 residues early in the read; its end comes from the germline J gene. The V segment lost 0 bases and the J segment 2 bases; nucleotides outside the gene matches: 11. Germline V CDR1 and CDR2: SGHVS, FQNEAQ. The CDR3 runs 18 residues. The full variable domain, with the rest looked up from reference TRBV7-8 and TRBJ2-3, is GAGVSQSPRYKVAKRGQDVALRCDPISGHVSLFWYQQALGQGPEFLTYFQNEAQLDKSGLPSDRFFAERPEGSVSTLKIQRTQQEDSAVYLCASSLAQGTLPYTDTQYFGPGTRLTVL.

The sample holds many counts of this clone. The read falls 3 residues short of the CDR3 end, and the missing part is taken from the germline J gene. The chain joins TRBV20-1 to TRBJ2-2; TRBD2 might be the D (7 bases). This CDR3 is 15 amino acids long. Per the germline V gene, CDR1 is DFQATT and CDR2 is SNEGSKA (reference sequence). V lost 6 bases and J 0 bases, leaving 14 bases between the germline ends. This CDR3 reads CSAQKGGANTGELFF. Incomplete CDR3 DNA: TGCAGTGCCCAAAAGGGGGGGGCGAACACCGGGGAG.

There are many counts of this clone. The read halts 3 residues ahead of the CDR3 end, with the missing end drawn from the germline J gene. The chain couples TRBV20-1 to TRBJ1-1; 8 positions match TRBD1. Losses at the gene ends were 2 bases for V and 1 base for J; bases not matched to a gene: 15. CDR1 and CDR2 (germline): DFQATT, SNEGSKA (reference sequence). The CDR3 contains 18 residues. The CDR3 sequence: CSARSISPGTGRNTEAFF. CDR3 DNA, as far as it was read: TGCAGTGCTAGATCCATCAGTCCCGGGACAGGTAGGAACACTGAA.

This clone was detected only a few times. The CDR3 spells CASSQITGQAYNDYTF. The CDR3 DNA, read in part, is TGTGCCAGTAGTCAAATCACGGGACAGGCCTACAATGAC. The chain uses TRBV19 and TRBJ1-2, with 8 bases matching TRBD1. The observed sequence ends 3 residues before the CDR3 terminus, with the missing tail filled in from the germline J gene. CDR1 is LNHDA and CDR2 is SQIVND in the germline V gene (reference sequence). This CDR3 region has 16 residues. The full variable domain, with the rest looked up from reference TRBV19 and TRBJ1-2, is DGGITQSPKYLFRKEGQNVTLSCEQNLNHDAMYWYRQDPGQGLRLIYYSQIVNDFQKGDIAEGYSVSREKKESFPLTVTSAQKNPTAFYLCASSQITGQAYNDYTFGSGTRLTVV.